These 23 T cell receptor beta chains originate from one sample sequenced in a study of cytomegalovirus exposure and HLA in healthy donors. The PCR had 60 Vbeta and 13 Jbeta primers. The assay was immunoSEQ multiplex PCR, and TCRdb's table has in-frame clones only and misses some. This listing includes roughly 190,000 clones. Sequenced sample: PBMCs. The origin of the receptors is a woman aged 18-29 years in good health and CMV-seropositive.

The genes are TRBV13 and TRBJ2-5; the D gene is possibly TRBD2 (5 bases). The V end was cut by 2 bases, the J end by 2 bases, with 9 bases between. Per germline, CDR1 PRHDT and CDR2 FYEKMQ (reference sequence). The length of the CDR3 is 14 residues. Here the CDR3 reads CASSLTSGQETQYF. The DNA for the CDR3 is TGTGCCAGCAGCTTAACGAGCGGACAAGAGACCCAGTACTTC.

V and J are TRBV7-9 and TRBJ1-5, with D possibly TRBD1 on 5 matching bases. V lost 1 base, J lost 0 bases, and 7 bases lay in between. Germline loops: CDR1 SEHNR, CDR2 FQNEAQ (reference sequence). This CDR3 spans 15 amino acids. Here the CDR3 DNA reads TGTGCCAGCAGCTTAGGGCAGGGTAGCAATCAGCCCCAGCATTTT. Protein product: CASSLGQGSNQPQHF.

J is TRBJ1-1 and V is TRBV30; 7 nucleotides agree with TRBD1. Trimming removed 5 bases from V and 4 bases from J; junction bases left unmatched: 10. The CDR3 has 14 amino acids. Per germline, CDR1 GTSNPN and CDR2 SVGIG (reference sequence). The chain's CDR3 is CAWGDSWLSTEAFF. CDR3 nucleotide sequence: TGTGCCTGGGGGGACAGTTGGTTGAGCACTGAAGCTTTCTTT.

The chain is built from TRBV5-1 and TRBJ2-6; D is ambiguous. V was clipped by 6 bases and J by 2 bases, with 9 bases between them. The CDR3 contains 14 residues. The germline CDR1 and CDR2 sequences are SGHRS and YFSETQ. The DNA for the CDR3 is TGCGCCAGCAAACCGCAGGCTGGGGCCAACGTCCTGACTTTC. Translated: CASKPQAGANVLTF.

This chain uses TRBV7-8 with TRBJ1-1, with TRBD1 matching 10 bases. The germline CDR1 and CDR2 sequences are SGHVS and FQNEAQ. The CDR3 loop spans 14 amino acids. Trimming took 5 bases from V and 5 from J; bases not matched to a gene: 5. CDR3 amino acids: CASSPGQGGTEAFF. The CDR3 nucleotides read TGTGCCAGCAGCCCAGGACAGGGGGGAACTGAAGCTTTCTTT.

The V call is TRBV30, the J call TRBJ1-1; D remains unclear. In germline, CDR1 is GTSNPN, CDR2 SVGIG (reference sequence). The CDR3 loop spans 14 amino acids. Trimming took off 0 bases at V and 6 bases at J, with 14 bases between the two ends. DNA for the CDR3: TGTGCCTGGAGTGTCCCACGGGGTTACGCTGAAGCTTTCTTT. Amino acid sequence: CAWSVPRGYAEAFF.

The genes are TRBV19 and TRBJ2-5; 10 positions agree with TRBD1. V shed 10 bases and J 5 bases; nucleotides not matched to a gene: 13. Germline V gene lookup returns CDR1 LNHDA and CDR2 SQIVND (reference sequence). This CDR3 region has 15 residues. CDR3 nucleotide sequence: TGTGCCACAAAATCCGGGACAGGGGCGGGGGAGACCCAGTACTTC. Its protein product is CATKSGTGAGETQYF.

The chain couples TRBV10-3 to TRBJ2-5, with TRBD1 matching over 7 bases. Germline V CDR1 and CDR2: ENHRY, SYGVKD. This CDR3 comprises 13 residues. The V and J ends lost 6 bases and 3 bases, in that order; junction bases with no gene match: 4. The CDR3 nucleotides read TGTGCCATCAGACCGACAGGGAAAGAGACCCAGTACTTC. Amino acids: CAIRPTGKETQYF.

The chain links TRBV9 to TRBJ1-3; D call uncertain. CDR1 is SGDLS and CDR2 is YYNGEE in the germline V gene. Trimming took 0 bases from V and 0 from J, leaving 10 bases between them. The CDR3 extends over 16 amino acids. CDR3 DNA sequence: TGTGCCAGCAGCGTAGAGTTGAGGGTCTCTGGAAACACCATATATTTT. It specifies CASSVELRVSGNTIYF.

This chain joins TRBV30 and TRBJ1-5; 8 bases fit TRBD1. Per the germline V gene, CDR1 is GTSNPN and CDR2 is SVGIG (reference sequence). The CDR3 is 14 residues long. The J segment lost 6 bases and the V segment lost 0 bases, leaving 4 bases of the junction unmatched. The CDR3 region has the DNA TGTGCCTGGAGTGTAGGGACAGGCCTTCAGCCCCAGCATTTT. Encoded protein: CAWSVGTGLQPQHF.

The V gene is TRBV4-3, the J gene TRBJ1-1; 9 bases align to TRBD1. There are 15 residues in the CDR3. Germline values: CDR1 LGHNA, CDR2 YSLEER. The trim removed 4 bases at V and 0 bases at J, leaving 3 bases unmatched. The CDR3 sequence: CASSRGTGLNTEAFF. The DNA of the CDR3 is TGCGCCAGCAGCCGAGGGACAGGGTTGAACACTGAAGCTTTCTTT.

The chain couples TRBV27 to TRBJ1-2; 10 bases line up with TRBD1. This CDR3 has 13 residues. V shed 7 bases, J shed 8 bases, and the junction held 7 bases outside the gene matches. Germline V gene sequence: CDR1 MNHEY, CDR2 SMNVEV (reference sequence). The CDR3 DNA reads TGTGCCAGCAAACAGACAGGGGGCGAGGGCTACACCTTC. Protein sequence: CASKQTGGEGYTF.

The V and J genes are TRBV29-1 and TRBJ2-1; maybe TRBD1 (6 bases). Germline loops: CDR1 SQVTM, CDR2 ANQGSEA. CDR3 size: 14 residues. V was pared by 4 bases and J by 2 bases, with 12 bases between. DNA of the CDR3: TGCAGCGTTGGGGGGACACCCGCCTACAATGAGCAGTTCTTC. It translates to CSVGGTPAYNEQFF.

This chain joins TRBV19 and TRBJ2-2, with TRBD2 identical over 9 bases. Germline V CDR1 and CDR2: LNHDA, SQIVND (reference sequence). V lost 6 bases to trimming and J lost 6 bases; unmatched junction nucleotides: 8. The CDR3 is made up of 15 amino acids. The CDR3 region is CASRPPGTSSGELFF. The CDR3 DNA sequence: TGTGCCAGTAGGCCACCCGGGACTAGCTCCGGGGAGCTGTTTTTT.

V and J are TRBV5-1 and TRBJ1-1, with TRBD1 matching over 8 bases. V dropped 4 bases and J dropped 4; count of bases not matched to a gene: 6. Germline CDR1 and CDR2: SGHRS and YFSETQ. The CDR3 is made up of 14 amino acids. The CDR3 is CASSRTTGGTEAFF. For the CDR3, the DNA is TGCGCCAGCAGCCGGACTACAGGGGGCACTGAAGCTTTCTTT.

The rearrangement joins TRBV19 to TRBJ2-6; 9 positions agree with TRBD2. The J segment lost 2 bases and the V segment lost 5 bases, leaving 4 bases of the junction unmatched. Germline CDR1 is LNHDA and CDR2 is SQIVND (reference sequence). CDR3 size: 16 residues. CDR3 loop: CASSARLAAGANVLTF. DNA of the CDR3: TGTGCCAGTAGTGCGCGACTAGCGGCTGGGGCCAACGTCCTGACTTTC.

This chain links TRBV18 with TRBJ2-7; D is uncertain. The germline V gene encodes CDR1 KGHSH and CDR2 LQKENI. The CDR3 totals 14 residues. Trimming stripped 5 bases from V and 0 bases from J, with 11 bases between. CDR3 DNA sequence: TGTGCCAGCTCAATCGACGGGTTCTCCTACGAGCAGTACTTC. It translates to CASSIDGFSYEQYF.

The rearrangement links TRBV7-2 to TRBJ2-4; 7 nucleotides agree with TRBD1. The CDR3 sequence is 16 residues long. Germline CDR1 is SGHTA and CDR2 is FQGNSA. The V segment lost 5 bases and the J segment 0 bases; nucleotides outside the gene matches: 7. The CDR3, as DNA: TGTGCCAGCAGCCCCAGAGGGACAGTAGCCAAAAACATTCAGTACTTC. Residues: CASSPRGTVAKNIQYF. The full variable domain, completed using reference TRBV7-2 and TRBJ2-4, is GAGVSQSPSNKVTEKGKDVELRCDPISGHTALYWYRQSLGQGLEFLIYFQGNSAPDKSGLPSDRFSAERTGGSVSTLTIQRTQQEDSAVYLCASSPRGTVAKNIQYFGAGTRLSVL.

The chain links TRBV18 to TRBJ2-7, with TRBD1 identical over 8 bases. The CDR3 runs 14 residues. V lost 2 bases and J lost 7; bases outside the gene matches: 7. CDR1 is KGHSH, CDR2 LQKENI, per germline. In nucleotides, the CDR3 is TGTGCCAGCTCACCAAGTGGACAGGGAAGAGAGCAGTACTTC. Its translation is CASSPSGQGREQYF. The whole variable domain, remainder taken from reference TRBV18 and TRBJ2-7, is NAGVMQNPRHLVRRRGQEARLRCSPMKGHSHVYWYRQLPEEGLKFMVYLQKENIIDESGMPKERFSAEFPKEGPSILRIQQVVRGDSAAYFCASSPSGQGREQYFGPGTRLTVT.

The V gene is TRBV9, the J gene TRBJ1-2; the match to TRBD1 covers 10 bases. The V gene's germline CDR1 is SGDLS and CDR2 YYNGEE. The CDR3 sequence is 14 residues long. After removal of 4 bases from V and 9 bases from J, the junction contained 9 bases not matched to a gene. The CDR3 nucleotides are TGTGCCAGCAGCAACCGACAGGGGGCCGATCGCTACACCTTC. It translates to CASSNRQGADRYTF. The variable domain in full, with the rest retrieved from reference TRBV9 and TRBJ1-2, is DSGVTQTPKHLITATGQRVTLRCSPRSGDLSVYWYQQSLDQGLQFLIQYYNGEERAKGNILERFSAQQFPDLHSELNLSSLELGDSALYFCASSNRQGADRYTFGSGTRLTVV.

The chain employs TRBV5-4 and TRBJ2-1, with TRBD2 matching over 11 bases. Germline trimming cut 0 bases from V and 7 bases from J; bases unmatched to any gene: 9. Germline V lookup: CDR1 SGHNT, CDR2 YYREEE (reference sequence). The CDR3 runs to 17 residues. The CDR3 nucleotides read TGTGCCAGCAGCTTGGAATTGTCGGGACTAGCGGATAATGAGCAGTTCTTC. Translating it yields CASSLELSGLADNEQFF.

This rearrangement joins TRBV6-1 to TRBJ1-4, with D unclear. The CDR3 is 16 residues long. V gave up 2 bases and J gave up 8 bases, with 18 bases separating them. Germline CDR1 and CDR2: MNHNS and SASEGT. This CDR3 is CASSERGPSPGEKLFF. The CDR3 region has the DNA TGTGCCAGCAGTGAAAGAGGACCAAGCCCGGGGGAAAAACTGTTTTTT.

Comment on this clone: The junction departs from germline at one end; a sequencing error may be responsible. The chain recombines TRBV19 with TRBJ1-1; a weak D match, TRBD1 (6 bases). Germline loops: CDR1 LNHDA, CDR2 SQIVND (reference sequence). This CDR3 contains 14 residues. The CDR3 DNA sequence: TGTGCCAGTAGGATAGGGGGGGTGTACACTGAAGCTTTCTTT. Its translation is CASRIGGVYTEAFF.